This TCR beta chain derives from a study of lymphopenia after photon versus proton radiotherapy. Points on this clone: Its cognate antigen is unknown.

Notes on the study in general: After lymphocyte nadir, photon-treated repertoires showed oligoclonal expansion, especially CD8+ Temra. Relative stability marked proton patients; photon patients lost diversity and naive cells.

Germline V gene sequence: CDR1 LNHDA, CDR2 SQIVND (reference sequence). The trim removed 4 bases at V and 0 bases at J, leaving 2 bases unmatched. This CDR3 has 15 amino acids. The protocol was immunoSEQ multiplex PCR, while the TCRdb copy is restricted to in-frame clones and leaves out a portion. Altogether 25,000 to 35,000 clones are present, 85% to 95% being singletons, with the ten largest covering about 0.72%. Sequences were derived from peripheral blood, sampled from a patient treated with photon-based radiotherapy. This clonotype was sampled from a woman between 50 and 59 years old with cholangiocarcinoma. This sequence joins TRBV19 and TRBJ2-2; TRBD1 aligns across 7 bases. CDR3 amino acids: CASSTTGSNTGELFF. The CDR3 DNA reads as TGTGCCAGTAGTACGACAGGGTCGAACACCGGGGAGCTGTTTTTT.